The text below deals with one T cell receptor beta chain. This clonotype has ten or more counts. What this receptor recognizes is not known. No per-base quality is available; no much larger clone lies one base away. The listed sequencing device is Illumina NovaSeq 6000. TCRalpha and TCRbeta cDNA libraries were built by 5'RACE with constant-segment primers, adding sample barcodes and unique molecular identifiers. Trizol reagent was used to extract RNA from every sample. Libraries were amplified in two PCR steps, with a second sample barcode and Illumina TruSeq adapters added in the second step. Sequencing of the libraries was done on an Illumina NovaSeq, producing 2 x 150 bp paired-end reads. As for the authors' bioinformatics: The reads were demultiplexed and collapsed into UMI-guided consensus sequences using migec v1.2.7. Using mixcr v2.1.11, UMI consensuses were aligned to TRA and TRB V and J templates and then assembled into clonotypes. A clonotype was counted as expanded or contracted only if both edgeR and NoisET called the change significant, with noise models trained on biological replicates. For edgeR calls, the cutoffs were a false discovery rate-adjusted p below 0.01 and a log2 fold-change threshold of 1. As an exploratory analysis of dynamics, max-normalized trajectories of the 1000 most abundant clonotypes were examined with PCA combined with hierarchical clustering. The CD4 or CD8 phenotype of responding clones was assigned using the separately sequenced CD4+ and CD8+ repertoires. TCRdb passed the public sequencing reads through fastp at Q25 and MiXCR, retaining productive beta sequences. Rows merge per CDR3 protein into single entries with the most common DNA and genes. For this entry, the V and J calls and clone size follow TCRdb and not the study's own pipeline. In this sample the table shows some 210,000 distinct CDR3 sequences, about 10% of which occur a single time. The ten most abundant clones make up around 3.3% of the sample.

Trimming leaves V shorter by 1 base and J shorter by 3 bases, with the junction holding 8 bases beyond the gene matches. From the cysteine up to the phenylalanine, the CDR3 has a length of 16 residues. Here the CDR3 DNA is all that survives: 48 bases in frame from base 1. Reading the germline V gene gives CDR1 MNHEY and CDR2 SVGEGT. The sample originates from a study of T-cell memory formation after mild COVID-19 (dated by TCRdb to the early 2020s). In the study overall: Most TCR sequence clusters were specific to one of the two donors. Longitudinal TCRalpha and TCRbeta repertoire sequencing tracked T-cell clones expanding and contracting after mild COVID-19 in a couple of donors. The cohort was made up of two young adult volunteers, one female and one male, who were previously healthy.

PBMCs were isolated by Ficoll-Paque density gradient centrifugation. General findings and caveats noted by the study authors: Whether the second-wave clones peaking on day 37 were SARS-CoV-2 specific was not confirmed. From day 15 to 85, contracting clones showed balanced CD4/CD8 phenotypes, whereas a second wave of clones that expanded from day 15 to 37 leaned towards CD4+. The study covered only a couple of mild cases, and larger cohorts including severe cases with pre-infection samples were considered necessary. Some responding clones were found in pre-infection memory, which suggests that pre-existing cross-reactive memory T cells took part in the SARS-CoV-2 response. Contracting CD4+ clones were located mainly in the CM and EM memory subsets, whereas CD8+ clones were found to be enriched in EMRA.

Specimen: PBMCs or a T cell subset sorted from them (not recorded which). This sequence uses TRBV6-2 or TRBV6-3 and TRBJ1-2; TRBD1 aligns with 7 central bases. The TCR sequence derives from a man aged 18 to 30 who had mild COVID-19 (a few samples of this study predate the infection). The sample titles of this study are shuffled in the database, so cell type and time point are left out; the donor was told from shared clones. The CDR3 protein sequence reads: CASSYFGTEEHYGYTF. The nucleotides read TGTGCCAGCAGTTACTTCGGGACAGAGGAACACTATGGCTACACCTTC.